The rows below give T cell receptor beta chains drawn from one sample of a study of beta chain features in type 1 diabetes. Clones were read by immunoSEQ multiplex PCR, and TCRdb kept only the in-frame ones, dropping some. The table includes about 620,000 clones, around 15% detected once. Sequencing was performed on naive CD4+ T cells from blood. These receptors were obtained from a man aged 18 to 30 in good health. Both conserved end residues are part of each CDR3. A D gene is named only where the DNA matches it firmly. Rows may omit the clone size; those that give it use once, few, many or a size class.

size: -
V: TRBV5-4
J: TRBJ2-2
D: TRBD1
DNA: TGTGCCAGCAGCCCAAAGACAGGGTACACCGGGGAGCTGTTTTTT
CDR3: CASSPKTGYTGELFF

size: few
V: TRBV7-9
J: TRBJ2-2
D: -
DNA: TGTGCCAGCAGCCCTGGACAGTCCCCTAACACCGGGGAGCTGTTTTTT
CDR3: CASSPGQSPNTGELFF

size: few
V: TRBV27
J: TRBJ1-1
D: -
DNA: TGTGCCAGCAGTTCAGGTGTGGGGGGCCGAACTGAAGCTTTCTTT
CDR3: CASSSGVGGRTEAFF

size: -
V: TRBV15
J: TRBJ1-6
D: TRBD1
DNA: TGTGCCACCAGCAGAGATTTAACAGGGGGCGCCGGAAATTCACCCCTCCACTTT
CDR3: CATSRDLTGGAGNSPLHF

size: few
V: TRBV7-2
J: TRBJ2-5
D: TRBD2
DNA: TGTGCCAGCAGCTTAACTAGCGGGGCCCAAGAGACCCAGTACTTC
CDR3: CASSLTSGAQETQYF

size: -
V: TRBV9
J: TRBJ2-5
D: -
DNA: TGTGCCAGCAGCGTACATCAAGAGACCCAGTACTTC
CDR3: CASSVHQETQYF

size: -
V: TRBV5-6
J: TRBJ1-6
D: -
DNA: TGTGCCAGCATCGAGGGAGGCAATTCACCCCTCCACTTT
CDR3: CASIEGGNSPLHF

size: few
V: TRBV29-1
J: TRBJ2-5
D: -
DNA: TGCAGCGCCAGCAGGGGATGGTACCAAGAGACCCAGTACTTC
CDR3: CSASRGWYQETQYF

size: -
V: TRBV5-1
J: TRBJ2-7
D: TRBD1
DNA: TGCGCCAGCAGCTTGGCCGGGACAGTGACCTACGAGCAGTACTTC
CDR3: CASSLAGTVTYEQYF

size: few
V: TRBV21-1
J: TRBJ2-1
D: -
DNA: TGTGCCAGCAGCAAAGCGCTTTTGGGAGGAGACAATGAGCAGTTCTTC
CDR3: CASSKALLGGDNEQFF

size: few
V: TRBV10-3
J: TRBJ1-5
D: TRBD1
DNA: TGTGCCATCAGTGCCAGGGGGTATCAGCCCCAGCATTTT
CDR3: CAISARGYQPQHF

size: -
V: TRBV28
J: TRBJ1-1
D: -
DNA: TGTGCCACCTTCCCGAGGAACACTGAAGCTTTCTTT
CDR3: CATFPRNTEAFF

size: -
V: TRBV27
J: TRBJ1-2
D: -
DNA: TGTGCCAGCAGTTATCGATCCAGGGGAGGCTATGGCTACACCTTC
CDR3: CASSYRSRGGYGYTF

size: -
V: TRBV9
J: TRBJ2-7
D: -
DNA: TGTGCCAGCAGCGTAGTACCGGGCGCGGGCGAGCAGTACTTC
CDR3: CASSVVPGAGEQYF

size: few
V: TRBV12-5
J: TRBJ2-2
D: -
DNA: TGTGCTAGTGGTTTGGGGGGAGTCGCCGCTGGGGAGCTGTTTTTT
CDR3: CASGLGGVAAGELFF

size: few
V: TRBV6-5
J: TRBJ1-1
D: -
DNA: TGTGCCAGCAGTCAACCGAACAGGAACACTGAAGCTTTCTTT
CDR3: CASSQPNRNTEAFF

size: -
V: TRBV9
J: TRBJ1-2
D: -
DNA: TGTGCCAGCAGCCCCCGGGCCCTGGTCCCCTATGGCTACACCTTC
CDR3: CASSPRALVPYGYTF

size: few
V: TRBV29-1
J: TRBJ2-2
D: TRBD1
DNA: TGCAGCGTTTACCGACAGGGAAACACCGGGGAGCTGTTTTTT
CDR3: CSVYRQGNTGELFF

size: -
V: TRBV19
J: TRBJ2-7
D: -
DNA: TGTGCCAGTAGTAAGGGAGGATTGGCCTACGAGCAGTACTTC
CDR3: CASSKGGLAYEQYF

size: -
V: TRBV7-6
J: TRBJ1-5
D: TRBD1
DNA: TGTGCCAGCAGCCGGTCCTTGACAGGGGGTACTCAGCCCCAGCATTTT
CDR3: CASSRSLTGGTQPQHF

size: few
V: TRBV10-2
J: TRBJ2-1
D: -
DNA: TGCGCCAGCAGTGAGTCGACCCCGATCCGTGATGAGCAGTTCTTC
CDR3: CASSESTPIRDEQFF

size: -
V: TRBV29-1
J: TRBJ2-7
D: -
DNA: TGCAGCATGAGCGGAGCAGGGTACGAGCAGTACTTC
CDR3: CSMSGAGYEQYF

size: -
V: TRBV4-1
J: TRBJ1-2
D: -
DNA: TGCGCCAGCAGCCCTCTGGGGGCTGGCTACACCTTC
CDR3: CASSPLGAGYTF

size: few
V: TRBV6-1
J: TRBJ2-5
D: TRBD1
DNA: TGTGCCATCAGACAGGGACGGGAGACCCAGTACTTC
CDR3: CAIRQGRETQYF

size: -
V: TRBV5-6
J: TRBJ1-1
D: -
DNA: TGTGCCAGCAGCTTAACTGGGCGGTTGAACACTGAAGCTTTCTTT
CDR3: CASSLTGRLNTEAFF

size: -
V: TRBV5-1
J: TRBJ2-2
D: -
DNA: TGCGCCAGCAGCTTGGTAGAGATACCGGGCACCGGGGAGCTGTTTTTT
CDR3: CASSLVEIPGTGELFF

size: few
V: TRBV18
J: TRBJ2-4
D: -
DNA: TGTGCCAGCTCACCACCGGACGATTTGGGGAGCAAAAACATTCAGTACTTC
CDR3: CASSPPDDLGSKNIQYF

size: few
V: TRBV6-1
J: TRBJ1-2
D: -
DNA: TGTGCCAGCAGTGAAGACCAGGCGAAGGCCCGCTATGGCTACACCTTC
CDR3: CASSEDQAKARYGYTF

size: -
V: TRBV6-5
J: TRBJ2-7
D: -
DNA: TGTGCCAGCAGAGGCCGTTCCTACGAGCAGTACTTC
CDR3: CASRGRSYEQYF

size: -
V: TRBV7-3
J: TRBJ2-3
D: -
DNA: TGTGCCAGCAGCTTAAGCGGGACCTACTCCACAGATACGCAGTATTTT
CDR3: CASSLSGTYSTDTQYF

size: -
V: TRBV14
J: TRBJ1-2
D: TRBD1
DNA: TGTGCCAGCAGCCTGCCAGGGGGCTATGGCTACACCTTC
CDR3: CASSLPGGYGYTF

size: -
V: TRBV7-2
J: TRBJ1-2
D: -
DNA: TGTGCCAGCAGCTTAGCGTTTGTGGGAGGCGATCGTGGCTACACCTTC
CDR3: CASSLAFVGGDRGYTF

size: few
V: TRBV14
J: TRBJ1-4
D: -
DNA: TGTGCCAGCAGCCACCTGGGGCGATCTAATGAAAAACTGTTTTTT
CDR3: CASSHLGRSNEKLFF

size: -
V: TRBV6-5
J: TRBJ2-7
D: -
DNA: TGTGCCAGCAGTTACTCGGGGACACCCTCCTACGAGCAGTACTTC
CDR3: CASSYSGTPSYEQYF

size: -
V: TRBV5-1
J: TRBJ2-1
D: -
DNA: TGCGCCAGCAGCTTGGATACAGGGCGCTACAATGAGCAGTTCTTC
CDR3: CASSLDTGRYNEQFF

size: few
V: TRBV7-2
J: TRBJ2-4
D: -
DNA: TGTGCCACCACGACCAAAAACATTCAGTACTTC
CDR3: CATTTKNIQYF

size: few
V: TRBV18
J: TRBJ1-1
D: -
DNA: TGTGCCAGCTCACTTGGGAACACTGAAGCTTTCTTT
CDR3: CASSLGNTEAFF

size: -
V: TRBV6-5
J: TRBJ1-5
D: TRBD1
DNA: TGTGCCAGCAGTAGAAACAGGGGCCGGGATCAGCCCCAGCATTTT
CDR3: CASSRNRGRDQPQHF

size: -
V: TRBV15
J: TRBJ2-7
D: TRBD2
DNA: TGTGCCACCTCGTTTCGTCGGACTAGCTCCTACGAGCAGTACTTC
CDR3: CATSFRRTSSYEQYF

size: -
V: TRBV7-2
J: TRBJ1-4
D: -
DNA: TGTGCCAGCAGACCAACAGGGAAAACTAATGAAAAACTGTTTTTT
CDR3: CASRPTGKTNEKLFF

size: -
V: TRBV7-9
J: TRBJ2-7
D: -
DNA: TGTGCCAGCAGCCGAAGCCCAGCTACCTACGAGCAGTACTTC
CDR3: CASSRSPATYEQYF

size: -
V: TRBV29-1
J: TRBJ1-5
D: -
DNA: TGCAGCGTTAGTACGAACAATCAGCCCCAGCATTTT
CDR3: CSVSTNNQPQHF

size: few
V: TRBV7-7
J: TRBJ2-1
D: -
DNA: TGTGCTAGCAGCGCCCGAACCGGGACAAACAACAATGAGCAGTTCTTC
CDR3: CASSARTGTNNNEQFF

size: few
V: TRBV28
J: TRBJ1-2
D: TRBD1
DNA: TGTGCCAGCAGTTTATCGACAGGGGTTCATGGCTACACCTTC
CDR3: CASSLSTGVHGYTF

size: -
V: TRBV7-9
J: TRBJ2-1
D: TRBD1
DNA: TGTGCCAGCAGCACCGGACAGGGATCCTACAATGAGCAGTTCTTC
CDR3: CASSTGQGSYNEQFF

size: few
V: TRBV5-1
J: TRBJ2-7
D: TRBD1
DNA: TGCGCCAGCACGGGACAGGGATATGGCGAGCAGTACTTC
CDR3: CASTGQGYGEQYF

size: -
V: TRBV7-3
J: TRBJ2-6
D: TRBD1
DNA: TGTGCCACTAGACAGGGGTCTGGTGGGGCCAACGTCCTGACTTTC
CDR3: CATRQGSGGANVLTF

size: -
V: TRBV15
J: TRBJ2-5
D: TRBD1
DNA: TGTGCCACCAGCAGGGGACAGGGGGTGGAGACCCAGTACTTC
CDR3: CATSRGQGVETQYF

size: few
V: TRBV7-9
J: TRBJ2-4
D: -
DNA: TGTGCCAGCAGCTTAGGCCAGGGGAACATTCAGTACTTC
CDR3: CASSLGQGNIQYF